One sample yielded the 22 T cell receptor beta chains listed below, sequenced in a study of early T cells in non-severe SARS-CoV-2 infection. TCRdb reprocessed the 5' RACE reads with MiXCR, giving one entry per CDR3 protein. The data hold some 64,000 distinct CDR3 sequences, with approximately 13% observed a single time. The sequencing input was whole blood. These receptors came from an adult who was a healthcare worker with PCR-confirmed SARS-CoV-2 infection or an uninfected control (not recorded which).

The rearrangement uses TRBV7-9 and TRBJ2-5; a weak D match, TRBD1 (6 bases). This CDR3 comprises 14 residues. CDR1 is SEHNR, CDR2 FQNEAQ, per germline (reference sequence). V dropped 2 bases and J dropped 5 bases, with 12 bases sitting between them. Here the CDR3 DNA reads TGTGCCAGCAGCTTATGGGGCAGGGGTGAGACCCAGTACTTC. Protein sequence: CASSLWGRGETQYF.

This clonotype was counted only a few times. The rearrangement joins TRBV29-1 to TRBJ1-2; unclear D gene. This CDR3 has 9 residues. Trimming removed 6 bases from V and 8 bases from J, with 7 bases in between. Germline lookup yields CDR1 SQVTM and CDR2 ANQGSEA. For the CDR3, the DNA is TGCAGCGTGGGGAGGGGCTACACCTTC. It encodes CSVGRGYTF.

The CDR3 sequence is CASKVSVSTDTQYF. DNA for the CDR3: TGTGCCAGCAAGGTCAGCGTCTCCACAGATACGCAGTATTTT. The chain links TRBV27 to TRBJ2-3; D uncertain. The germline V gene encodes CDR1 MNHEY and CDR2 SMNVEV (reference sequence). Deletions cut 7 bases from V and 2 bases from J, with 13 bases between. The CDR3 is 14 amino acids.

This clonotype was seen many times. CDR3 nucleotides: TGTGCCAGTAGCCCGGGACTCATGATTTATGGCTACACCTTC. Translating it yields CASSPGLMIYGYTF. The chain combines TRBV19 with TRBJ1-2, with D possibly TRBD1 on 5 matching bases. The germline V gene encodes CDR1 LNHDA and CDR2 SQIVND (reference sequence). This CDR3 is 14 amino acids long. Trimming stripped 6 bases from V and 5 bases from J, with 16 bases between.

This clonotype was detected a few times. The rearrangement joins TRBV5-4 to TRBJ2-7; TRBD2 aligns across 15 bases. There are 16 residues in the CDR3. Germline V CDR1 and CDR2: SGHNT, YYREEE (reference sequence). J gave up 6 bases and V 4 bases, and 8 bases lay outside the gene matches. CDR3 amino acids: CASSPWTSGRDGEQYF. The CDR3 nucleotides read TGTGCCAGCAGCCCCTGGACTAGCGGGAGGGACGGCGAGCAGTACTTC.

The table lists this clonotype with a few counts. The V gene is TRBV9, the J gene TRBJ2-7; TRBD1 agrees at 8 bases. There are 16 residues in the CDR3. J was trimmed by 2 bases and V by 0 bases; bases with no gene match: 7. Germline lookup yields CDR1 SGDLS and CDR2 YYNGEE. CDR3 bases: TGTGCCAGCAGCGTAGATAGGACAGGGTCCACCTACGAGCAGTACTTC. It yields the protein CASSVDRTGSTYEQYF.

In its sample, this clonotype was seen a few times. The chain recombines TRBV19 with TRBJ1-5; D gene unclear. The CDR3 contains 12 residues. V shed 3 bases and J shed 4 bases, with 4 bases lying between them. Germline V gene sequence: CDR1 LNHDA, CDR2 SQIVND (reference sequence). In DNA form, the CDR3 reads TGTGCCAGTAGTATCAATAATCAGCCCCAGCATTTT. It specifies CASSINNQPQHF.

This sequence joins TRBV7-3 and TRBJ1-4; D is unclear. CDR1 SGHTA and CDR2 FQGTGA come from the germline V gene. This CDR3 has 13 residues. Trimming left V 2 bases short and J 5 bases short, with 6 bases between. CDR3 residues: CASSLGANEKLFF. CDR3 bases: TGTGCCAGCAGCTTAGGAGCAAATGAAAAACTGTTTTTT.

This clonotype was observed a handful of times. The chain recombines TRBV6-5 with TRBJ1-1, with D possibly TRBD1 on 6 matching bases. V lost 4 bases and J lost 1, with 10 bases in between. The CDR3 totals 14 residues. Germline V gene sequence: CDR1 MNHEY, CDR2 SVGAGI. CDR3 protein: CASSLGHKNTEAFF. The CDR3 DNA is TGTGCCAGCAGTTTGGGACATAAGAACACTGAAGCTTTCTTT.

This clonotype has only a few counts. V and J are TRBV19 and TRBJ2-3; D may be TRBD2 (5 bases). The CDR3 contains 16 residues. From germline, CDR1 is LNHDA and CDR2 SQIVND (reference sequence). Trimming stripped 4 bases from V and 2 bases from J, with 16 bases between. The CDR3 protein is CASSRVATGTTDTQYF. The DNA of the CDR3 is TGTGCCAGTAGTAGGGTAGCGACCGGAACCACAGATACGCAGTATTTT.

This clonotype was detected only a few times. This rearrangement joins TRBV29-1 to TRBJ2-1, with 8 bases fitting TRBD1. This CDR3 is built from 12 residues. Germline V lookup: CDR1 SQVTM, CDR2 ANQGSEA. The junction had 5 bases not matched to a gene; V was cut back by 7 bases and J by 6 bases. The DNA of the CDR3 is TGCAGCGCCGGACAGGGACGCAATGAGCAGTTCTTC. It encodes CSAGQGRNEQFF.

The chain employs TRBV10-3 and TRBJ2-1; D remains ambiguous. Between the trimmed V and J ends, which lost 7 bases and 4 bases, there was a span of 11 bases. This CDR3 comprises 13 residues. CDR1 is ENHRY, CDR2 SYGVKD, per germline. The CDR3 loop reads CAINTPEYNEQFF. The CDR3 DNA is TGTGCCATCAATACCCCGGAATACAATGAGCAGTTCTTC.

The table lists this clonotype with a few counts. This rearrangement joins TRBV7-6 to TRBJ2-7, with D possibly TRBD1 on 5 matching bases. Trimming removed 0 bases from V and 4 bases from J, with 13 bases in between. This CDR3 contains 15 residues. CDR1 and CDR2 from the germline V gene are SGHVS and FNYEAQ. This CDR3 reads CASSLAGDSQYEQYF. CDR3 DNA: TGTGCCAGCAGCTTAGCGGGTGACAGTCAATACGAGCAGTACTTC.

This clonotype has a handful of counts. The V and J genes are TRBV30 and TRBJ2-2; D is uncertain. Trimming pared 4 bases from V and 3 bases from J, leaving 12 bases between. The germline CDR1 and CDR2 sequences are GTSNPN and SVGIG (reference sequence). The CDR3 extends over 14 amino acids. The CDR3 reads CAWKVSLYTGELFF. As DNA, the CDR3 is TGTGCCTGGAAGGTCAGCCTGTACACCGGGGAGCTGTTTTTT.

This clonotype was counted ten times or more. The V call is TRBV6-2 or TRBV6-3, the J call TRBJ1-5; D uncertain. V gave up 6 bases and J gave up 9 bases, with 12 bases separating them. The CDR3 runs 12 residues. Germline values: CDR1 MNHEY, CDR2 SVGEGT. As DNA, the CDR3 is TGTGCCAGCAGCAACCCCTCAGGGCCCCAGCATTTT. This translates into CASSNPSGPQHF.

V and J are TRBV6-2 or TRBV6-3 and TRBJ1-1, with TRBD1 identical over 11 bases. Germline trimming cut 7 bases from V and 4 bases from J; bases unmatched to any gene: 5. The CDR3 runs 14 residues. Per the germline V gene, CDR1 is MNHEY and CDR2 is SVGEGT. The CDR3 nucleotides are TGTGCCAGCACCCCGGACAGGGGGCCCACTGAAGCTTTCTTT. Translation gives CASTPDRGPTEAFF.

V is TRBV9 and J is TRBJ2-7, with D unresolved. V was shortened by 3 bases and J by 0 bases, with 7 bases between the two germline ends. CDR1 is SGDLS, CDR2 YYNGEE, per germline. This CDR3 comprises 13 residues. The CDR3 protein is CASSAPLSYEQYF. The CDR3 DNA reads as TGTGCCAGCAGCGCGCCTCTCTCCTACGAGCAGTACTTC. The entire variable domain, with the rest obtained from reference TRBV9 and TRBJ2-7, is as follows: DSGVTQTPKHLITATGQRVTLRCSPRSGDLSVYWYQQSLDQGLQFLIQYYNGEERAKGNILERFSAQQFPDLHSELNLSSLELGDSALYFCASSAPLSYEQYFGPGTRLTVT.

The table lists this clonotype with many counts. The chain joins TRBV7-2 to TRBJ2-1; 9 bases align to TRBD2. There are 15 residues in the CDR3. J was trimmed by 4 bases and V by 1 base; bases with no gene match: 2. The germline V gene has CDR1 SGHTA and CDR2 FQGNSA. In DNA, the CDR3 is TGTGCCAGCAGCTTAGTAGCGGGAGTATACAATGAGCAGTTCTTC. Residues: CASSLVAGVYNEQFF.

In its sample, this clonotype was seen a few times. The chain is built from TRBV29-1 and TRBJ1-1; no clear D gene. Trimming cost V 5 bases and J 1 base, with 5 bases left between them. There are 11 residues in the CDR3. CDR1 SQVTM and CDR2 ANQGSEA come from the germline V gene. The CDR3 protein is CSVLWNTEAFF. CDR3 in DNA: TGCAGCGTTCTCTGGAACACTGAAGCTTTCTTT.

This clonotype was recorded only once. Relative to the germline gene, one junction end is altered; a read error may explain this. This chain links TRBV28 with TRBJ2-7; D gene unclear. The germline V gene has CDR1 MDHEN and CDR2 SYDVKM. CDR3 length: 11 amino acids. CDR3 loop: CASTKGYEQNF. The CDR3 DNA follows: TGTGCCAGCACCAAGGGTTACGAGCAGAACTTC.

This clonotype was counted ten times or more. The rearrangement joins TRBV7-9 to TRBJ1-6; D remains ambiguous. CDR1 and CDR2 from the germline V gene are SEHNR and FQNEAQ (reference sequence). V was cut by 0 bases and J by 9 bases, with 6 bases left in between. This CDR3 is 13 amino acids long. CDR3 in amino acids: CASSLATTSPLHF. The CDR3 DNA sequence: TGTGCCAGCAGCTTAGCGACTACTTCACCCCTCCACTTT.

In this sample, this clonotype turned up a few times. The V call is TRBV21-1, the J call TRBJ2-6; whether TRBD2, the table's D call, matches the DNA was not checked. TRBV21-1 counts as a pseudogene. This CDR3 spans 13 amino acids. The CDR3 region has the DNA TGTGCCACCCTCCCATCTGGGGCCAACGTCCTGACTTTC. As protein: CATLPSGANVLTF.